This T cell receptor beta chain stems from a study of identical twins. Carrying unique molecular identifiers, the cDNA also gained a universal primer site through template switching. TCRdb re-analysed the 5' RACE reads in MiXCR, keeping a single row per CDR3 protein. The table includes a few hundred thousand distinct CDR3 sequences, 12% to 15% detected once. The CDR3 runs to 15 residues. Germline assignment: CDR1 LGHDT and CDR2 YNNKEL (reference sequence). V was clipped by 5 bases and J by 0 bases, with 12 bases between them. These records were also assigned to another study, of yellow fever vaccine responses in identical twins.

The V and J genes are TRBV3-1 and TRBJ2-3; TRBD1 or TRBD2 may be the D gene (5 bases each). This clonotype originated in a woman between 18 and 30 years old in good health. The sequenced sample consisted of CD4+ T cells sorted from blood. CDR3 DNA: TGTGCCAGCAGCGCGAACTGGGGGAGCACAGATACGCAGTATTTT. Its protein product is CASSANWGSTDTQYF.